The rows below give T cell receptor beta chains drawn from one sample of a study of blood T cells in healthy people across ages. From the 5' RACE reads, TCRdb called clonotypes with MiXCR, one entry per CDR3 protein. The table includes about 640,000 distinct CDR3 sequences, under 70% detected once. Specimen: blood. The receptors stem from a man aged 55 to 70 in good health. Each CDR3 is given with its conserved first and last residue. A D gene is named only where the DNA matches it firmly. Clone sizes are given selectively: once, few, many, or a class where the clone is expanded.

cdr3_nt | cdr3_aa | d_call | v_call | cdr3_length | clone_size | j_call
TGTGCCAGCAGCTTAGGAGGGACTTACAACACTGAAGCTTTCTTT | CASSLGGTYNTEAFF | NA | TRBV13 | 15 | NA | TRBJ1-1
TGCGCCAGCAGCTTGGCCGGCCCAGGAGCCCATGAGCAGTTCTTC | CASSLAGPGAHEQFF | NA | TRBV5-1 | 15 | NA | TRBJ2-1
TGTGCCAGCACAAAAGGGGGCATGTACAATGAGCAGTTCTTC | CASTKGGMYNEQFF | TRBD1 | TRBV7-2 | 14 | NA | TRBJ2-1
TGTGCCAGCAGTGATGGGGGTGCCGGCTACGAGCAGTACTTC | CASSDGGAGYEQYF | NA | TRBV25-1 | 14 | NA | TRBJ2-7
TGTGCCAGCGCACGGTACGAGCAGTACTTC | CASARYEQYF | NA | TRBV28 | 10 | once | TRBJ2-7
TGCAGTGCTCCGGACAGCCAAGAGACCCAGTACTTC | CSAPDSQETQYF | NA | TRBV20-1 | 12 | NA | TRBJ2-5
TGCAGCGTTCCCTCGGCTGGGACCCAGTACTTC | CSVPSAGTQYF | NA | TRBV29-1 | 11 | few | TRBJ2-5
TGCAGTGCTAGAGAACTAGCGGGAGGCACAGATACGCAGTATTTT | CSARELAGGTDTQYF | TRBD2 | TRBV20-1 | 15 | NA | TRBJ2-3
TGCAGTGCTAGAGACTCGGGGGGCGCCTACGAGCAGTACTTC | CSARDSGGAYEQYF | NA | TRBV20-1 | 14 | NA | TRBJ2-7
TGTGCCAGCAGCCTCCGACTAGGGTGGTCCACAGATACGCAGTATTTT | CASSLRLGWSTDTQYF | NA | TRBV11-2 | 16 | NA | TRBJ2-3
TGTGCCAGCAGCCCAAGATCGTCGCCGGGACAGGGCATCCCGAATGAGCAGTTCTTC | CASSPRSSPGQGIPNEQFF | TRBD1 | TRBV4-1 | 19 | few | TRBJ2-1
TGTGCCAGCAGTTTAGGCGGGACCAAAAACATTCAGTACTTC | CASSLGGTKNIQYF | NA | TRBV12-3/TRBV12-4 | 14 | many | TRBJ2-4
TGTGCCAGCTCACCATCATCAGCGGGGGTTGAAGAGCAGTACTTC | CASSPSSAGVEEQYF | TRBD2 | TRBV18 | 15 | NA | TRBJ2-7
TGTGCCAGCAGCGTAGGGACTAGCAGTAGCACAGATACGCAGTATTTT | CASSVGTSSSTDTQYF | TRBD2 | TRBV9 | 16 | NA | TRBJ2-3
TGTGCCAGCAGCCCACAGCGTCTGGGACAGGGGTCCTACGAGCAGTACTTC | CASSPQRLGQGSYEQYF | TRBD1 | TRBV3-1 | 17 | NA | TRBJ2-7
TGTGCCAGCAGCGTAATGACTAGCGGGGGGGAGCAGTATTTT | CASSVMTSGGEQYF | TRBD2 | TRBV9 | 14 | NA | TRBJ2-3
TGTGCCAGCAGTTCTCCTCTCAGGGCCGGCTACGAGCAGTACTTC | CASSSPLRAGYEQYF | NA | TRBV25-1 | 15 | many | TRBJ2-7
TGTGCCAGCAGCGGCCAGAGCAGGGGGAACACTGAAGCTTTCTTT | CASSGQSRGNTEAFF | NA | TRBV7-9 | 15 | few | TRBJ1-1
TGCGCCAGCAGCTTGAGTGACAGGGAAGACTACAATGAGCAGTTCTTC | CASSLSDREDYNEQFF | TRBD1 | TRBV5-1 | 16 | NA | TRBJ2-1
TGTGCCAGCAGCGTAGCAGGGGGAATGGCTGAAGCTTTCTTT | CASSVAGGMAEAFF | TRBD1 | TRBV9 | 14 | NA | TRBJ1-1
TGTGCCAGCAGCCAAGGTTTAGGGAGGGAGCAGTACTTC | CASSQGLGREQYF | TRBD2 | TRBV3-1 | 13 | NA | TRBJ2-4
TGTGCCAGCAGTGAAATCCGGGACAGGTTAAATAATTCACCCCTCCACTTT | CASSEIRDRLNNSPLHF | TRBD1 | TRBV6-1 | 17 | few | TRBJ1-6
TGTGCCACCAGCACAGTCCGCGGGGGACAGGCAAGGGATGAGCAGTTCTTC | CATSTVRGGQARDEQFF | NA | TRBV15 | 17 | NA | TRBJ2-1
TGTGCCAGCAGCCTCGATCTTGCAGCAGGGCGGGGCCGCACTGAAGCTTTCTTT | CASSLDLAAGRGRTEAFF | NA | TRBV5-6 | 18 | once | TRBJ1-1
TGTGCCAGCAGCCTCCATTTTGACCGGGATAGGGGCATTCAGTACTTC | CASSLHFDRDRGIQYF | NA | TRBV7-2 | 16 | NA | TRBJ2-4
TGTGCCAGCAGCCAAGAGTGGCTGGCGGGGTACAATGAGCAGTTCTTC | CASSQEWLAGYNEQFF | NA | TRBV4-2 | 16 | once | TRBJ2-1
TGCAGCCCGGGACTAGCGGGGGGGCTTGGGAATGAGCAGTTCTTC | CSPGLAGGLGNEQFF | TRBD2 | TRBV29-1 | 15 | NA | TRBJ2-1
TGTGCCAGCAGCCAAGATGAACAGGGGGGCGGTACGCAGTATTTT | CASSQDEQGGGTQYF | TRBD1 | TRBV4-2 | 15 | few | TRBJ2-3
TGTGCCAGCAGTCCTGGACAGGGGCAGTACTCTGGGGCCAACGTCCTGACTTTC | CASSPGQGQYSGANVLTF | TRBD1 | TRBV12-3/TRBV12-4 | 18 | NA | TRBJ2-6
TGTGCCAGCAGCCAAGATCTCCAACGGTGGACTGAAGCTTTCTTT | CASSQDLQRWTEAFF | NA | TRBV4-2 | 15 | NA | TRBJ1-1
TGCGCCAGCAGCCCGGACGGCACTAGGAATTCACCCCTCCACTTT | CASSPDGTRNSPLHF | NA | TRBV5-1 | 15 | NA | TRBJ1-6
TGTGCCAGCAGCTTGTCCCCCGGGACGTCCGGAACTAATGAAAAACTGTTTTTT | CASSLSPGTSGTNEKLFF | NA | TRBV5-5 | 18 | NA | TRBJ1-4
TGTGCCAGCAGTGAACCCGGGACAGGGTCCTACGAGCAGTACTTC | CASSEPGTGSYEQYF | TRBD1 | TRBV25-1 | 15 | NA | TRBJ2-7
TGTGCCAGCAGCTCACACCCCATCCTGCCACCCTACGAGCAGTACTTC | CASSSHPILPPYEQYF | NA | TRBV7-9 | 16 | few | TRBJ2-7
TGTGCCAGCAGTCATGGCGGGAACCACCCTAACTATGGCTACACCTTC | CASSHGGNHPNYGYTF | NA | TRBV27 | 16 | NA | TRBJ1-2
TGCAGTGCGCTAGCGGGGGGCTACAATGAGCAGTTCTTC | CSALAGGYNEQFF | TRBD2 | TRBV20-1 | 13 | NA | TRBJ2-1
TGTGCCACCAGCCGGGACAAAGCGAGTGAAAAACTGTTTTTT | CATSRDKASEKLFF | NA | TRBV15 | 14 | once | TRBJ1-4
TGTGCCACCGGTCCCCAGATTTTACAGGGGGCTGGGAATACGCAGTATTTT | CATGPQILQGAGNTQYF | TRBD1 | TRBV24-1 | 17 | NA | TRBJ2-3
TGCAGTGCCACTCCCCTGGGAGGGATAGAGACCCAGTACTTC | CSATPLGGIETQYF | TRBD2 | TRBV20-1 | 14 | NA | TRBJ2-5
TGCAGCGTTGGAAGGGGATCCTACAATGAGCAGTTCTTC | CSVGRGSYNEQFF | NA | TRBV29-1 | 13 | NA | TRBJ2-1
TGCAGCGTTGACTCGGGACCGAGGGAGACCCAGTACTTC | CSVDSGPRETQYF | NA | TRBV29-1 | 13 | many | TRBJ2-5
TGTGCCAGCGCTGGGCCAGGAACCTCTGGGGCCAACGTCCTGACTTTC | CASAGPGTSGANVLTF | NA | TRBV13 | 16 | NA | TRBJ2-6
TGTGCCAGCAGCAGACTAGCGGGGTTCGCCTTCGAGCAGTACTTC | CASSRLAGFAFEQYF | NA | TRBV21-1 | 15 | once | TRBJ2-7
TGTGCCAGCAGCGCGACAGGGGCCACAAACACCGGGGAGCTGTTTTTT | CASSATGATNTGELFF | TRBD1 | TRBV5-5 | 16 | few | TRBJ2-2
TGCAGTGCCGCAGGGGGAGGCTCGGAAAAACTGTTTTTT | CSAAGGGSEKLFF | TRBD1 | TRBV20-1 | 13 | NA | TRBJ1-4
TGTGCCAGCAGAAACCTCGGACAGGTGAACACCGGGGAGCTGTTTTTT | CASRNLGQVNTGELFF | TRBD1 | TRBV11-2 | 16 | once | TRBJ2-2
TGTGCCAGCAGCGGTAACCCGGACACCGGGGAGCTGTTTTTT | CASSGNPDTGELFF | NA | TRBV6-2/TRBV6-3 | 14 | NA | TRBJ2-2
TGTGCCAGCAGCCCGGGGACTAGCGGGGTCCCTAGGGAGCAGTACTTC | CASSPGTSGVPREQYF | TRBD2 | TRBV3-1 | 16 | few | TRBJ2-7
TGTGCCTGCAGTGAAGGGGACATCCCCGGGGAGCTGTTTTTT | CACSEGDIPGELFF | NA | TRBV25-1 | 14 | NA | TRBJ2-2
TGTGCCAGCAGCCAAGAGGGGGGGATGGGCTACGAGCAGTACTTC | CASSQEGGMGYEQYF | TRBD2 | TRBV3-1 | 15 | NA | TRBJ2-7
TGTGCCAGCAGCCCTCTGGGACAGGGGTCCTACGAGCAGTACTTC | CASSPLGQGSYEQYF | TRBD1 | TRBV9 | 15 | NA | TRBJ2-7
TGTGCCAGCAGTTACTCGTGGGGGCGCGGGCCCAAAGAGACCCAGTACTTC | CASSYSWGRGPKETQYF | NA | TRBV6-5 | 17 | NA | TRBJ2-5
TGTGCCAGCAGCTTCCTAGAAGCTGAGCAGTTCTTC | CASSFLEAEQFF | NA | TRBV7-2 | 12 | NA | TRBJ2-1
TGCGCCAGCAGCTTGGAGTACGGGGTGAGGGATGAGCAGTTCTTC | CASSLEYGVRDEQFF | NA | TRBV5-1 | 15 | NA | TRBJ2-1